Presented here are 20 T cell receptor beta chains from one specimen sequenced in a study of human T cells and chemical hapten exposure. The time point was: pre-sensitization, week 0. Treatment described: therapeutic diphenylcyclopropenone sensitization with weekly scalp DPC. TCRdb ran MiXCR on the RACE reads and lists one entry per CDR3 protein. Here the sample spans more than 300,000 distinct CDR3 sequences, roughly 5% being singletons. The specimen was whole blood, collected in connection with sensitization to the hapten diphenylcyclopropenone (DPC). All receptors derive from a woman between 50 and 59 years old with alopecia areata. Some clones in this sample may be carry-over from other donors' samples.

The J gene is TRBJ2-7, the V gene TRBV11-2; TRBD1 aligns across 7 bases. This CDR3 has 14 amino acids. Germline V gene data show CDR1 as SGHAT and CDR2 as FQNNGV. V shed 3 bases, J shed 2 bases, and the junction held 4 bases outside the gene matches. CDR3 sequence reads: CASSLGTAAYEQYF. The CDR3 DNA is TGTGCCAGCAGCTTGGGGACAGCCGCCTACGAGCAGTACTTC.

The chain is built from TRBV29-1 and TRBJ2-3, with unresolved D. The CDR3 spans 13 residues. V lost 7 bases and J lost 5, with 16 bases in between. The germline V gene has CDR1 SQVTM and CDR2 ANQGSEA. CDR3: CSARNTHGDTQYF. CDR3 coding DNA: TGCAGCGCCCGGAACACGCATGGAGATACGCAGTATTTT.

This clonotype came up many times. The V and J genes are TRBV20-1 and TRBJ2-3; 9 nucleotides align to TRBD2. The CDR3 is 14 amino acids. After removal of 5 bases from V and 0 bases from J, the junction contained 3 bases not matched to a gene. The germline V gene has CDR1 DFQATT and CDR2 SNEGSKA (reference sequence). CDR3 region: CSALAGASTDTQYF. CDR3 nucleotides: TGCAGTGCTTTAGCGGGAGCTAGCACAGATACGCAGTATTTT.

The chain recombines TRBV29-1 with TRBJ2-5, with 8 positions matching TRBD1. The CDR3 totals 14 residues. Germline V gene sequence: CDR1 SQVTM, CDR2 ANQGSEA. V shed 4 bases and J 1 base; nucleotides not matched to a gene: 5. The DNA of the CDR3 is TGCAGCGTTGGTCAGGGGGCCCTCCAAGAGACCCAGTACTTC. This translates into CSVGQGALQETQYF.

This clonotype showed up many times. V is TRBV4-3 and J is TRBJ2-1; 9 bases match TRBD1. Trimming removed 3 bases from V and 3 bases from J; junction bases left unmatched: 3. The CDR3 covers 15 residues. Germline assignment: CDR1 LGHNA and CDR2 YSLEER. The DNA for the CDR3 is TGCGCCAGCAGCCAGGGACAGGGTCTCTACAATGAGCAGTTCTTC. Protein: CASSQGQGLYNEQFF.

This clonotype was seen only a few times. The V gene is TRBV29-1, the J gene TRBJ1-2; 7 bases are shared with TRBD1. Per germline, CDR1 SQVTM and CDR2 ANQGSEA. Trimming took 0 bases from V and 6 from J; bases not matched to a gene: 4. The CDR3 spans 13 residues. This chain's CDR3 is CSVEDRQGDGYTF. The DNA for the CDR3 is TGCAGCGTTGAAGATCGACAGGGTGATGGCTACACCTTC.

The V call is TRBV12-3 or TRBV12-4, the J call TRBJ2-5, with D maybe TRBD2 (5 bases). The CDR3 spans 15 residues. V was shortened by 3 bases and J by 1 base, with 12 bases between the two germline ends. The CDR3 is CASSFGVGLQETQYF. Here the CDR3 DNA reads TGTGCCAGCAGTTTCGGGGTGGGCCTCCAAGAGACCCAGTACTTC.

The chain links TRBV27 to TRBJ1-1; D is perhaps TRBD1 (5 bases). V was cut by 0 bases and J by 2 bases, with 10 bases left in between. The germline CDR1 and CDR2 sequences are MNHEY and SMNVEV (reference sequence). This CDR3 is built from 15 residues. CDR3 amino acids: CASSLSAGRNTEAFF. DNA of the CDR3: TGTGCCAGCAGTTTATCGGCAGGGAGAAACACTGAAGCTTTCTTT.

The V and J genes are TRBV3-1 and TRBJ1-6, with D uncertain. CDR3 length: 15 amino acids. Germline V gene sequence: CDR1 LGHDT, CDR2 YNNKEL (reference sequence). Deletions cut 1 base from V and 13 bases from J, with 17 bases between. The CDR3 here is CASSQVVGIAEPLHF. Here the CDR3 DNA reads TGTGCCAGCAGCCAAGTCGTAGGGATTGCGGAGCCCCTCCACTTT.

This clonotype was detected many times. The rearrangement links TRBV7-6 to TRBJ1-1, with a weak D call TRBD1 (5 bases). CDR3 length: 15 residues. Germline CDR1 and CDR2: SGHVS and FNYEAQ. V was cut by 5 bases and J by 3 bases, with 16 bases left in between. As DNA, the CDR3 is TGTGCCAGCAGCGGGCGGGCAGTGGGGGACACTGAAGCTTTCTTT. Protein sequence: CASSGRAVGDTEAFF.

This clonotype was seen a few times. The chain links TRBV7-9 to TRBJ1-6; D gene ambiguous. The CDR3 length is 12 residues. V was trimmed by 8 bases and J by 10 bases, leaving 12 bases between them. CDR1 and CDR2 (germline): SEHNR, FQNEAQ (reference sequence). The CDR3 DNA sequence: TGTGCCAGCTCTCAAGCGGGGTCACCCCTCCACTTT. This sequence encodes CASSQAGSPLHF. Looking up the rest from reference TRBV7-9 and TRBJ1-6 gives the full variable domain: DTGVSQNPRHKITKRGQNVTFRCDPISEHNRLYWYRQTLGQGPEFLTYFQNEAQLEKSRLLSDRFSAERPKGSFSTLEIQRTEQGDSAMYLCASSQAGSPLHFGNGTRLTVT.

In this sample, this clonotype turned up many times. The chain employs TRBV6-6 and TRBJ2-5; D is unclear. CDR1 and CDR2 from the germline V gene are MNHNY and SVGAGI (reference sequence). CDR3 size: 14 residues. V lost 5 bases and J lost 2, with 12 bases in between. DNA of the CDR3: TGTGCCAGCAGTACCCGGACGCGTCAAGAGACCCAGTACTTC. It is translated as CASSTRTRQETQYF.

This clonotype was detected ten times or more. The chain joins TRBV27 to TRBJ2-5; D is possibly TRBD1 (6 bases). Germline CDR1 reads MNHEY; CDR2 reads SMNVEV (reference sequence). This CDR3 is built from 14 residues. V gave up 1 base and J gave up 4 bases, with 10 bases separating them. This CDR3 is CASSLFRDIETQYF. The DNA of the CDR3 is TGTGCCAGCAGTTTATTCCGGGACATAGAGACCCAGTACTTC.

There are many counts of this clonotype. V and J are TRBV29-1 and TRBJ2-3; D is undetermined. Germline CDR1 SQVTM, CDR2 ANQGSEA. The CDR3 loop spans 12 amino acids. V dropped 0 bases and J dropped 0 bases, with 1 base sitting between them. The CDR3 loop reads CSVEDSTDTQYF. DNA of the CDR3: TGCAGCGTTGAAGACAGCACAGATACGCAGTATTTT.

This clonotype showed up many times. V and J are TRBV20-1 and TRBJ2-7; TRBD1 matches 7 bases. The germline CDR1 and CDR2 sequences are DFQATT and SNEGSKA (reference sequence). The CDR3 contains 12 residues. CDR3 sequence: CSARDSSYEQYF. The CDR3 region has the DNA TGCAGCGCCCGGGACAGCTCCTACGAGCAGTACTTC.

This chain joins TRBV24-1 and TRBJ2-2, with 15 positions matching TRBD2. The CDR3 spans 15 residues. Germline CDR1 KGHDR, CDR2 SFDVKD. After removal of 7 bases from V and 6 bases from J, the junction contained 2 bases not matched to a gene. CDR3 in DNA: TGTGCCACCAGAGGACTAGCGGGAGGGTCCGGGGAGCTGTTTTTT. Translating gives CATRGLAGGSGELFF.

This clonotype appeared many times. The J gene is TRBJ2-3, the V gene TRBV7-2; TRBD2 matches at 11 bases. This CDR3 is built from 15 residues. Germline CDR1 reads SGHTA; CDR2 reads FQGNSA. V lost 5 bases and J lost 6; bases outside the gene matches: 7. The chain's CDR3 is CASSPRTSGLDTQYF. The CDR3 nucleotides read TGTGCCAGCAGCCCGAGGACTAGCGGGTTGGATACGCAGTATTTT.

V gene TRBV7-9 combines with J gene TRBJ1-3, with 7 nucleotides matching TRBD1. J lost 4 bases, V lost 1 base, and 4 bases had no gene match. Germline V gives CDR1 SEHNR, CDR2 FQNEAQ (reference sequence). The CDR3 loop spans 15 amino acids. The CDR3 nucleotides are TGTGCCAGCAGCTTAGAAGGGGGCACCGGAAACACCATATATTTT. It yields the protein CASSLEGGTGNTIYF.

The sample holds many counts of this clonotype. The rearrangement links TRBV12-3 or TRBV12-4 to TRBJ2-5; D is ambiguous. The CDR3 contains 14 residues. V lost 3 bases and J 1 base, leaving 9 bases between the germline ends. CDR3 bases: TGTGCCAGCAGTTTGTTTGGAAGCCAAGAGACCCAGTACTTC. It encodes CASSLFGSQETQYF.

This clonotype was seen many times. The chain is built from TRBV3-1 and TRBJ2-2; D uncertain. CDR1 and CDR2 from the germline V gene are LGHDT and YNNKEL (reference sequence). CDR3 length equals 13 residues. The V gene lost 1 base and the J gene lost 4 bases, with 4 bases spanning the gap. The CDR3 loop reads CASSQAPTGELFF. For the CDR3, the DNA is TGTGCCAGCAGCCAAGCCCCCACCGGGGAGCTGTTTTTT.